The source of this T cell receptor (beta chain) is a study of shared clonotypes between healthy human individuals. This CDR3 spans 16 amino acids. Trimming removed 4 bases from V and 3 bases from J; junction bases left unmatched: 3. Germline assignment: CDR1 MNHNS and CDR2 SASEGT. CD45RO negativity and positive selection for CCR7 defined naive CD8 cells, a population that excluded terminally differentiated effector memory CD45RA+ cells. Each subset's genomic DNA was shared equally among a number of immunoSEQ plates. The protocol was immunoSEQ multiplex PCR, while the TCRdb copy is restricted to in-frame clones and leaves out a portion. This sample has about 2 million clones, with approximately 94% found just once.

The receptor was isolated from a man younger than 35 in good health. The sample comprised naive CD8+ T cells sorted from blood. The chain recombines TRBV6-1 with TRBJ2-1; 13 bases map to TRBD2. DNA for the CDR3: TGTGCCAGCAGTGGAGGACTAGCGGGAGTCTACAATGAGCAGTTCTTC. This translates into CASSGGLAGVYNEQFF.